This TCR beta chain was retrieved from a study of blood T cell repertoires in COVID-19. The assay was immunoSEQ multiplex PCR, and TCRdb's table has in-frame clones only and misses some. The sample carries 60,000 to 85,000 clones, 80% to 90% recorded once. This clone was recorded only once. Enrolled during active infection, Seattle patients were then followed longitudinally. Trimming at V came to 6 bases and at J to 1 base, leaving 9 bases not matched to a gene. The CDR3 length is 15 residues. The germline V gene encodes CDR1 MNHEY and CDR2 SMNVEV (reference sequence). This sequence joins TRBV27 and TRBJ2-7, with TRBD2 matching 7 bases. The sequence came from a man between 60 and 75 years old with COVID-19, enrolled during active disease. The sample taken for sequencing was peripheral blood. CDR3 nucleotide sequence: TGTGCCAGCAGGGGGATAGCGGGTCCTTCCTACGAGCAGTACTTC. It encodes CASRGIAGPSYEQYF.